These 9 T cell receptor beta chains originate from one sample sequenced in a study of blood T cell repertoires in COVID-19 (dated by TCRdb to the early 2020s). Receptors were amplified or captured by the immunoSEQ multiplex PCR assay. TCRdb provides this immuneACCESS table in a form limited to in-frame rearrangements. Some clones are lacking; in checked studies, under half of them reflect an unresolved V gene, and why the rest are absent is not known. This sample has a few hundred thousand clones in its table, and roughly 86% of those were observed once. Around an eighth of the sample comes from the top ten. Material: peripheral blood. These receptors all come from an elderly man with acute or convalescent COVID-19.

The gene calls are TRBV19 and TRBJ1-3; 8 bases line up with TRBD1. The junction had 6 bases not matched to a gene; V was cut back by 7 bases and J by 1 base. The V gene's germline CDR1 is LNHDA and CDR2 SQIVND (reference sequence). This CDR3 is built from 15 residues. CDR3 DNA sequence: TGTGCCAGTAATGGACAGGGCGGATCTGGAAACACCATATATTTT. Its translation: CASNGQGGSGNTIYF.

This clone was seen only once. The V and J genes are TRBV6-5 and TRBJ1-3; D remains unclear. V was clipped by 5 bases and J by 3 bases, with 8 bases between them. The CDR3 totals 13 residues. Germline loops: CDR1 MNHEY, CDR2 SVGAGI. CDR3 loop: CASSRGIGNTIYF. The CDR3 DNA follows: TGTGCCAGCAGTAGAGGTATTGGAAACACCATATATTTT.

This CDR3 reads CASSEKGFEAVIAKNIQYF. CDR3 bases: TGTGCCAGCAGTGAAAAGGGGTTTGAGGCGGTTATAGCCAAAAACATTCAGTACTTC. V usage is TRBV2 and J usage is TRBJ2-4, with a possible D match to TRBD1 (5 bases). Germline-derived CDR1 and CDR2 are SNHLY and FYNNEI. CDR3 length equals 19 residues. Trimming cost V 2 bases and J 0 bases, with 20 bases left between them.

This rearrangement joins TRBV7-9 to TRBJ1-4, with TRBD1 as a possible D gene (5 bases). Trimming took off 5 bases at V and 5 bases at J, with 12 bases between the two ends. This CDR3 comprises 14 residues. Germline-derived CDR1 and CDR2 are SEHNR and FQNEAQ (reference sequence). The CDR3 bases are TGTGCCAGCAGCCGACAGTCGGAAAATGAAAAACTGTTTTTT. Translated, it gives CASSRQSENEKLFF. Combining the CDR3 with reference TRBV7-9 and TRBJ1-4 gives the whole variable domain DTGVSQNPRHKITKRGQNVTFRCDPISEHNRLYWYRQTLGQGPEFLTYFQNEAQLEKSRLLSDRFSAERPKGSFSTLEIQRTEQGDSAMYLCASSRQSENEKLFFGSGTQLSVL.

The V call is TRBV3-1 (or the pseudogene TRBV3-2), the J call TRBJ1-2, with 9 bases aligning to TRBD1. CDR1 and CDR2 from the germline V gene are LGHDT and YNNKEL (reference sequence). The CDR3 totals 18 residues. J was trimmed by 6 bases and V by 1 base; bases with no gene match: 15. The CDR3 bases are TGTGCCAGCAGCCAAGGGTTGGACAGGGGCGGGCTTTCGGATGGCTACACCTTC. This encodes CASSQGLDRGGLSDGYTF.

This chain connects TRBV4-3 to TRBJ1-1; no clear D. Trimming removed 1 base at V and 1 base at J, with 7 bases between. Germline V gene sequence: CDR1 LGHNA, CDR2 YSLEER. This CDR3 contains 14 residues. Here the CDR3 reads CASSQVAANTEAFF. As DNA, the CDR3 is TGCGCCAGCAGCCAAGTAGCAGCGAACACTGAAGCTTTCTTT.

The gene calls are TRBV6-1 and TRBJ1-2; D might be TRBD1 (5 bases). V was shortened by 1 base and J by 4 bases, with 10 bases between the two germline ends. This CDR3 has 14 residues. The V gene's germline CDR1 is MNHNS and CDR2 SASEGT. The CDR3 nucleotides are TGTGCCAGCAGTGAAGGCGGGACCTTCTATGGCTACACCTTC. Its translation: CASSEGGTFYGYTF.

The chain combines TRBV18 with TRBJ1-3; D remains unclear. CDR1 is KGHSH, CDR2 LQKENI, per germline. The CDR3 has 16 residues. Deletions cut 3 bases from V and 1 base from J, with 13 bases between. The CDR3 nucleotides are TGTGCCAGCTCACCTTCGGAGGGTGTGTCTGGAAACACCATATATTTT. Its protein product is CASSPSEGVSGNTIYF.

The rearrangement joins TRBV6-5 to TRBJ1-2; D is unclear. Germline CDR1 and CDR2: MNHEY and SVGAGI. This CDR3 spans 14 amino acids. V was trimmed by 0 bases and J by 3 bases, leaving 8 bases between them. This chain's CDR3 is CASSYSPMYYGYTF. In DNA, the CDR3 is TGTGCCAGCAGTTACTCCCCAATGTACTATGGCTACACCTTC.